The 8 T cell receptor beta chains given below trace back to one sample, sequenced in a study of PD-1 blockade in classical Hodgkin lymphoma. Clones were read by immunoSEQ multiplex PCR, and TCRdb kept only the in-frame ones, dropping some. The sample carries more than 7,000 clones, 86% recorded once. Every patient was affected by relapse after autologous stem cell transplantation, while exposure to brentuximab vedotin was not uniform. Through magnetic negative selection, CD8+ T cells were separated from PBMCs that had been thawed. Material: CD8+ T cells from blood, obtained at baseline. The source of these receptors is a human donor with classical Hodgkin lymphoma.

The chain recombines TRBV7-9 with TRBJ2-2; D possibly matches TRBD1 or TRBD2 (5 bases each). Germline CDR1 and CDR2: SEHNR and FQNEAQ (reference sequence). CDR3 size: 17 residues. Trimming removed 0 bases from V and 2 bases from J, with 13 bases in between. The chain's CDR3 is CASSLAKGLANTGELFF. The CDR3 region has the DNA TGTGCCAGCAGCTTAGCGAAGGGGCTAGCCAACACCGGGGAGCTGTTTTTT.

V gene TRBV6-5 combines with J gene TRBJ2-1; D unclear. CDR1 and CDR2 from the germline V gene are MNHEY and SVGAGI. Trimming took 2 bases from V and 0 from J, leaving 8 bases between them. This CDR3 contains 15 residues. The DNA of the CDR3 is TGTGCCAGCAGTTACATTCAGAGCTCCTACAATGAGCAGTTCTTC. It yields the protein CASSYIQSSYNEQFF.

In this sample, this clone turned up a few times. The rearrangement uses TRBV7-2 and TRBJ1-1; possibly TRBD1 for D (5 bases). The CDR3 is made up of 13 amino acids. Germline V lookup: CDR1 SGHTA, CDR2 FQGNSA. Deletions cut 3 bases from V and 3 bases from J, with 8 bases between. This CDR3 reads CASSFGGYTEAFF. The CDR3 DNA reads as TGTGCCAGCAGCTTTGGGGGATACACTGAAGCTTTCTTT.

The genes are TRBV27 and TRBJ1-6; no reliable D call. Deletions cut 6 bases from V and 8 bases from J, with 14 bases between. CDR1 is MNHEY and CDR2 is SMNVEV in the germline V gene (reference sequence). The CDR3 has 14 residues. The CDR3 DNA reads TGTGCCAGCAGCCCCCTGGGGTTCGATTCACCCCTCCACTTT. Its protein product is CASSPLGFDSPLHF.

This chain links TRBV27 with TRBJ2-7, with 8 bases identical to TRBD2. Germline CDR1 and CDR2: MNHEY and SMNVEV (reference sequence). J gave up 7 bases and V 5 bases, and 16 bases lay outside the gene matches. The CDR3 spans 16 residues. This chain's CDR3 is CASSLYFTGLAGEQYF. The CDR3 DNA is TGTGCCAGCAGTCTCTACTTCACCGGACTAGCTGGGGAGCAGTACTTC.

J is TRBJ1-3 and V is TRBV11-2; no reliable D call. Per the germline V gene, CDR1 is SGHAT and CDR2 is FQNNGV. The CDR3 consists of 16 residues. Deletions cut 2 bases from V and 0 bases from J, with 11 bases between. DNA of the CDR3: TGTGCCAGCAGCTTACCTTTGAGGTCCTCTGGAAACACCATATATTTT. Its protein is CASSLPLRSSGNTIYF.

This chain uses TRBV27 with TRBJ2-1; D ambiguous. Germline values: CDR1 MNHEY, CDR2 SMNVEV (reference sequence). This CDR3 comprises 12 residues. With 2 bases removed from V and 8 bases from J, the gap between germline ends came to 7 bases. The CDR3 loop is CASSLAGYEQFF. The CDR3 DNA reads TGTGCCAGCAGTTTAGCCGGATATGAGCAGTTCTTC.

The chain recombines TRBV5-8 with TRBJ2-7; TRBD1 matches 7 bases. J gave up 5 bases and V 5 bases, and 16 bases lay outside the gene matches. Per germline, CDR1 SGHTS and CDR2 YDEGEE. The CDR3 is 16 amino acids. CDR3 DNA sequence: TGTGCCAGCAGAGAAGCCCGGGACAGTCCATTCGACGAGCAGTACTTC. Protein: CASREARDSPFDEQYF.